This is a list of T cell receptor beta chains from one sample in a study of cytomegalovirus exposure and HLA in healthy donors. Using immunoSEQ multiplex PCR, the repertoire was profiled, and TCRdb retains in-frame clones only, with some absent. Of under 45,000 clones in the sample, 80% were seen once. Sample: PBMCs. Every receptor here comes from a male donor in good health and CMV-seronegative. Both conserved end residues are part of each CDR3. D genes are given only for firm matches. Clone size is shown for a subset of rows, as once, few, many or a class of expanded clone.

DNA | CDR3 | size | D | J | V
TGCGCCAGCAGCCGGGGCCGGGGGTTTCAAGAGACCCAGTACTTC | CASSRGRGFQETQYF | few | - | TRBJ2-5 | TRBV4-1
TGCAGCGTTGACACAGGGTCCTCTGGAAACACCATATATTTT | CSVDTGSSGNTIYF | - | - | TRBJ1-3 | TRBV29-1
TGTGCCAGCAGTCAGGACAGCTATCGCTCTGGAAACACCATATATTTT | CASSQDSYRSGNTIYF | - | - | TRBJ1-3 | TRBV2
TGTGCCTGGAGTGTAGGGACAAATCAGCCCCAGCATTTT | CAWSVGTNQPQHF | - | - | TRBJ1-5 | TRBV30
TGTGCCACCGGGACAGAACGGTCTGGAAACACCATATATTTT | CATGTERSGNTIYF | - | TRBD1 | TRBJ1-3 | TRBV10-3
TGCAGCGTTGGGAAGCAGACAGGGTATCCCCACGAGCAGTACTTC | CSVGKQTGYPHEQYF | - | TRBD1 | TRBJ2-7 | TRBV29-1
TGCGCCAGCTCCCGACTTCCCGGGGGGACCCAGTACTTC | CASSRLPGGTQYF | - | - | TRBJ2-5 | TRBV4-1
TGTGCCAGCAGCTTAGTCCAGGGAAGTCATGAAAAACTGTTTTTT | CASSLVQGSHEKLFF | - | - | TRBJ1-4 | TRBV7-9
TGCAGCGTTGAAGGAGGTGGGGGCGCGACCGAGCAGTTCTTC | CSVEGGGGATEQFF | - | - | TRBJ2-1 | TRBV29-1
TGTGCCAGCAGCCAAGACCCGGGGAACTATGGCTACACCTTC | CASSQDPGNYGYTF | - | - | TRBJ1-2 | TRBV16
TGTGCCAGCAGTCAACTGGCAGGGGGGACAGATACGCAGTATTTT | CASSQLAGGTDTQYF | - | - | TRBJ2-3 | TRBV6-5
TGTGCCAGCAGACTCAGCGGGAGTATGATAAATGAGCAGTTCTTC | CASRLSGSMINEQFF | - | TRBD2 | TRBJ2-1 | TRBV28
TGTGCCAGCAGCCAAGAACAGGGGGGCTCCTACGAGCAGTACTTC | CASSQEQGGSYEQYF | - | TRBD1 | TRBJ2-7 | TRBV4-2
TGTGCCAGCAGCAAAAGGGGAGAAAAACTGTTTTTT | CASSKRGEKLFF | - | - | TRBJ1-4 | TRBV2
TGTGCCAGCAGCCCTTCGAGGGAACCGTCAGCTAACTATGGCTACACCTTC | CASSPSREPSANYGYTF | few | - | TRBJ1-2 | TRBV7-3
TGTGCCTCCAACCCCCTCGCGGCAGGGGCCAGAGCTTTCTTT | CASNPLAAGARAFF | - | - | TRBJ1-1 | TRBV6-5
TGTGCCAGCAGTTTATCAGGGACCCGGGGGAGCGTTCAGTACTTC | CASSLSGTRGSVQYF | - | - | TRBJ2-4 | TRBV27
TGTGCCAGCAGTGTACAGGGGCATAATGAAAAACTGTTTTTT | CASSVQGHNEKLFF | - | TRBD1 | TRBJ1-4 | TRBV25-1
TGTGCCAGTAGCGGACTAGCGGGTGGGGGTTACAATGAGCAGTTCTTC | CASSGLAGGGYNEQFF | - | TRBD2 | TRBJ2-1 | TRBV19
TGTGCCAGTAGTATACTTACCAGGGGAAGGTATGGCTACACCTTC | CASSILTRGRYGYTF | - | - | TRBJ1-2 | TRBV19
TGTGCCAGCAGTTACTCATGGGTCGGGGACACTGAAGCTTTCTTT | CASSYSWVGDTEAFF | once | - | TRBJ1-1 | TRBV6-5
TGCGCCAGCAGCTTGGATGGGACAGGATACGAAAAACTGTTTTTT | CASSLDGTGYEKLFF | - | TRBD1 | TRBJ1-4 | TRBV5-1
TGTGCCAGCAGTGAACCGCCGGGACAGGGGAACACTGAAGCTTTCTTT | CASSEPPGQGNTEAFF | - | TRBD1 | TRBJ1-1 | TRBV6-1
TGTGCCAGCAGCTTAGGGGGGGGGTTGCAGCCCCAGCATTTT | CASSLGGGLQPQHF | - | - | TRBJ1-5 | TRBV7-9
TGTGCCAGCAGCTTTGTGGGACTAGCGGGGCCCAATGAGCAGTTCTTC | CASSFVGLAGPNEQFF | - | TRBD2 | TRBJ2-1 | TRBV7-6
TGCGCCAGCAGCGTTGCCGCCGCGGGGGGCCCCCTCGAGCAGTACTTC | CASSVAAAGGPLEQYF | - | TRBD2 | TRBJ2-7 | TRBV5-1
TGCAGCGTTGAACGGGGAGGACAGGCGACCTCCGAGCAGTACTTC | CSVERGGQATSEQYF | - | - | TRBJ2-7 | TRBV29-1
TGTGCCAGCAAAACTAGCGGGAGGGCGTTTGAGCAGTACTTC | CASKTSGRAFEQYF | - | TRBD2 | TRBJ2-7 | TRBV28
TGTGCCAGCAGCTCACAGGGGAACACTGAAGCTTTCTTT | CASSSQGNTEAFF | - | - | TRBJ1-1 | TRBV7-9
TGTGCCAGCAGTTTCCTTGTGGGGGACAGGTCGAACACTGAAGCTTTCTTT | CASSFLVGDRSNTEAFF | - | TRBD1 | TRBJ1-1 | TRBV28
TGTGCCTGGAGTGTTCTAGGCGAGACCCAGTACTTC | CAWSVLGETQYF | once | - | TRBJ2-5 | TRBV30
TGTGCCAGCTCAAGAGACAACAATCAGCCCCAGCATTTT | CASSRDNNQPQHF | once | - | TRBJ1-5 | TRBV18
TGTGCCAGCAGCCAAGGTGGACAGGCTGGAGGGCCCCAGCATTTT | CASSQGGQAGGPQHF | few | TRBD1 | TRBJ1-5 | TRBV4-2
TGCGCCAGCCGCCCCCCGGACCAAGAGACCCAGTACTTC | CASRPPDQETQYF | - | - | TRBJ2-5 | TRBV4-1
TGTGCCAGCAGCCGCGGGCCGGACTATGGCTACACCTTC | CASSRGPDYGYTF | - | - | TRBJ1-2 | TRBV6-5
TGTGCCAGCAGTGAACAGGGGCCCTTGAACACTGAAGCTTTCTTT | CASSEQGPLNTEAFF | once | - | TRBJ1-1 | TRBV6-1
TGTGCCAGCAGCTTAGAGGAGGGGCGAAGCTACGAGCAGTACTTC | CASSLEEGRSYEQYF | - | - | TRBJ2-7 | TRBV7-2
TGTGCCAGCAGTGAAGCGTACAGGGTTTCGGGTGAAAAACTGTTTTTT | CASSEAYRVSGEKLFF | - | - | TRBJ1-4 | TRBV6-1
TGTGCCATCAAAAGGGAGGTGAACACTGAAGCTTTCTTT | CAIKREVNTEAFF | - | - | TRBJ1-1 | TRBV10-3
TGTGCCTGGAAGGACAGGGGGCATATGGGCACTGAAGCTTTCTTT | CAWKDRGHMGTEAFF | - | TRBD1 | TRBJ1-1 | TRBV30